This TCR beta chain comes out of a study of T-cell memory formation after mild COVID-19. Study-wide findings and caveats: The study detected some responding clones in pre-infection memory, suggesting cross-reactive memory joined.

With 5 bases clipped from V and 4 bases from J, the junction kept 8 bases outside the gene matches. Per the germline V gene, CDR1 is MRHNA and CDR2 is SNTAGT. There are 15 residues in the CDR3. TCRdb ran MiXCR on the 5' RACE reads and lists one entry per CDR3 protein. The sample carries around 130,000 distinct CDR3 sequences, 15% to 20% recorded once. As for this clonotype: As yet, its antigen is unknown.

The sequenced sample was PBMCs or a T cell subset sorted from them (not recorded which). The origin of this receptor is an adult woman who had mild COVID-19 (a few samples of this study predate the infection). Cell type and time point are not known. The chain combines TRBV6-4 with TRBJ2-1, with TRBD2 identical over 7 bases. In nucleotides, the CDR3 is TGTGCCAGCAGTACAAGGGAGGGCCCGTACAATGAGCAGTTCTTC. Its protein product is CASSTREGPYNEQFF.